The clone carrying this T cell receptor (beta chain) has just a few counts. This sample stems from a study of blood T cell repertoires in COVID-19. Study in general: Sites across the United States, Italy and Spain contributed samples from acute and convalescent COVID-19. The cDNA or gDNA used as material had been derived from T cells, B-cell-depleted T cells, or PBMCs.

The CDR3 has 14 residues. Germline CDR1 MNHEY, CDR2 SVGEGT. Trimming left V 6 bases short and J 3 bases short, with 15 bases between. In the original processing: It was from reference gene primer amplification that nucleated cell counts were estimated. Method: immunoSEQ multiplex PCR; TCRdb's copy keeps in-frame clones and lacks some. For V, J and clone size, that table is used; D and trimming come from the DNA. The sample includes 20,000 to 25,000 clones, roughly 80% of them seen just once. The V gene is TRBV6-2 or TRBV6-3, the J gene TRBJ2-7; D may be TRBD2 (6 bases). Sequencing used peripheral blood. This clonotype was sampled from a man in his fifties or sixties with active COVID-19. CDR3 region: CASRPLATDYEQYF. CDR3 DNA sequence: TGTGCCAGCAGGCCTCTAGCGACCGACTACGAGCAGTACTTC.